The present T cell receptor beta chain was sequenced within a study of T cell repertoires in cytomegalovirus infection. TCRdb called the reads again in MiXCR, with one record for every CDR3 protein. The sample consists of some 920,000 distinct CDR3 sequences, 31% of them appearing once. The ends were cut back, 0 bases at V and 3 bases at J, with 10 bases in the middle. The CDR3 is 15 residues long. Germline CDR1 and CDR2: SGHKS and YYEKEE (reference sequence). This clonotype has only one observation. The antigen is not known. The chain has TRBV5-5 and TRBJ2-1, with a tentative D call TRBD2 (6 bases). The sequence came from a human donor in good health (CMV status not recorded). Some clones in this sample may be carry-over from other donors' samples. This specimen was cultured CD8+ T cells from PBMCs, taken from culture after CMV antigen stimulation. The CDR3 DNA follows: TGTGCCAGCAGCTTGGGGGTAGCGGACTACAATGAGCAGTTCTTC. It codes for CASSLGVADYNEQFF.